This TCR beta chain derives from a study of T cells in Graves' hyperthyroidism and ophthalmopathy. Regions amplified from RNA transcripts were the TCR beta CDR3 regions. First-round RT-PCR targeting the TCR CDR3 was performed with the HTBI primer set. TCRdb processed the multiplex PCR reads anew with MiXCR; each CDR3 protein has one entry. The sample consists of approximately 630,000 distinct CDR3 sequences, roughly 17% of them appearing once. In this sample, this clonotype turned up many times. Its antigen is unidentified. Study-wide results and caveats: Ophthalmopathy was distinguished from stable hyperthyroidism by 13 V-J signatures.

The receptor was derived from a young woman with Graves' hyperthyroidism. Sequencing used blood.

The CDR3 nucleotides read TGTGCCAGCAAGATACAGGGGAGAGTTGGCGATGAGCAGTTCTTC. This sequence encodes CASKIQGRVGDEQFF. The chain couples TRBV28 to TRBJ2-1; the match to TRBD1 covers 7 bases. CDR3 size: 15 residues. Trimming removed 7 bases from V and 8 bases from J; junction bases left unmatched: 14. Germline CDR1 is MDHEN and CDR2 is SYDVKM.